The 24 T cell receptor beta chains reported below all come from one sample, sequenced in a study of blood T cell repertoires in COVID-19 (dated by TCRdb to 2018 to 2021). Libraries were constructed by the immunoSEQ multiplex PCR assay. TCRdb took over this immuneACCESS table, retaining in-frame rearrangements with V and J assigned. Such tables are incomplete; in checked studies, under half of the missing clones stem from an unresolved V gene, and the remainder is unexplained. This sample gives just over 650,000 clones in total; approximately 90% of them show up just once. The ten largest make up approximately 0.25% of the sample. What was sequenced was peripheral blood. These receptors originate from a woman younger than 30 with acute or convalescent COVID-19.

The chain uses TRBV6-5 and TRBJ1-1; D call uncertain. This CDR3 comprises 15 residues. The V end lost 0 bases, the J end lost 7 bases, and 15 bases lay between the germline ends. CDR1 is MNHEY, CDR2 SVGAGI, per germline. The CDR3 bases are TGTGCCAGCAGTTACTCGGGCGGGGAAAGCCTTGAAGCTTTCTTT. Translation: CASSYSGGESLEAFF.

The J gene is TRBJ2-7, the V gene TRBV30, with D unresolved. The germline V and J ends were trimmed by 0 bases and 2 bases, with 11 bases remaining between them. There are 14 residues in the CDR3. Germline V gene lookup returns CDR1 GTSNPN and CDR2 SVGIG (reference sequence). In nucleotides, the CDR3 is TGTGCCTGGAGTGTATGGGTGGGCCCCTACGAGCAGTACTTC. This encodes CAWSVWVGPYEQYF.

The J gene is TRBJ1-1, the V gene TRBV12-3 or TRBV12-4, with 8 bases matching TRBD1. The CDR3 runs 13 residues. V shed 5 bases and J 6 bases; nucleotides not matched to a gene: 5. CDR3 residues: CASSAQGVAEAFF. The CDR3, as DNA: TGTGCCAGCAGTGCACAGGGGGTTGCTGAAGCTTTCTTT.

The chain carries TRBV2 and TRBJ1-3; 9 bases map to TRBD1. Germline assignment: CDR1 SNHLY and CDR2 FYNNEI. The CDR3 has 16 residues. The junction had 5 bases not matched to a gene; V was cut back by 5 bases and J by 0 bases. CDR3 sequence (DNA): TGTGCCAGCAGTCGACAGGGGGGTGCCTCTGGAAACACCATATATTTT. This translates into CASSRQGGASGNTIYF.

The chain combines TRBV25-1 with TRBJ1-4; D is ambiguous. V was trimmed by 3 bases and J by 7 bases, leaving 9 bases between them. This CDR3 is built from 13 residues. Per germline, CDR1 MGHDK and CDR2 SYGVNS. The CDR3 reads CASSDRGSEKLFF. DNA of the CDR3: TGTGCCAGCAGTGACCGGGGTAGTGAAAAACTGTTTTTT.

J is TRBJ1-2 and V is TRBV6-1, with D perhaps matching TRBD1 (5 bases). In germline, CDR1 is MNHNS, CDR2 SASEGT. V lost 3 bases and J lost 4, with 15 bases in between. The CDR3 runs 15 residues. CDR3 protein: CASSEFGTLIYGYTF. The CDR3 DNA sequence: TGTGCCAGCAGTGAGTTCGGGACTTTGATCTATGGCTACACCTTC.

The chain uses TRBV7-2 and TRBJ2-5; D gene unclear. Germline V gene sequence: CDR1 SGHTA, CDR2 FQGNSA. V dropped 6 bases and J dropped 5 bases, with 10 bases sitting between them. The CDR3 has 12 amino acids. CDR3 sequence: CASSSGAETQYF. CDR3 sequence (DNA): TGTGCCAGCAGTTCGGGTGCGGAGACCCAGTACTTC.

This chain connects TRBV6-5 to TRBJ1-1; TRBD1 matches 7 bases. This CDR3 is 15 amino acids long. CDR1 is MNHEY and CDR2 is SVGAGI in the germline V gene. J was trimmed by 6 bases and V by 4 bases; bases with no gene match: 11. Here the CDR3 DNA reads TGTGCCAGCAGTTCCAGCCTTTCGACAGGGTCTGAAGCTTTCTTT. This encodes CASSSSLSTGSEAFF.

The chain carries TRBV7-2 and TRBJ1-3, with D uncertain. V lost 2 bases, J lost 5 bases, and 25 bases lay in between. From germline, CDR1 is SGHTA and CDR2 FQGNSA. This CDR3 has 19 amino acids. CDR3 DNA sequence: TGTGCCAGCAGCTTAACGGAGGCGACGGGGATCAAAAGGAGAAACACCATATATTTT. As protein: CASSLTEATGIKRRNTIYF.

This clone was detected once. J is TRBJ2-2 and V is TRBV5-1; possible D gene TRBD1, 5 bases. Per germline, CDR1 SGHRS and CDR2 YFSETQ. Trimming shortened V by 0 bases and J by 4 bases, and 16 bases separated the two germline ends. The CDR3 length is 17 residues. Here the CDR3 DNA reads TGCGCCAGCAGCTTGGTGTCTTACCAGGGATCCACCGGGGAGCTGTTTTTT. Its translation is CASSLVSYQGSTGELFF.

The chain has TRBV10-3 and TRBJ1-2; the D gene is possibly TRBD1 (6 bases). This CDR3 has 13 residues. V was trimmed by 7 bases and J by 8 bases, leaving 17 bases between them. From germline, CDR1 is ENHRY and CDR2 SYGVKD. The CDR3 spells CAIKPEQGMGYTF. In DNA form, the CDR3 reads TGTGCCATCAAACCTGAACAGGGAATGGGCTACACCTTC.

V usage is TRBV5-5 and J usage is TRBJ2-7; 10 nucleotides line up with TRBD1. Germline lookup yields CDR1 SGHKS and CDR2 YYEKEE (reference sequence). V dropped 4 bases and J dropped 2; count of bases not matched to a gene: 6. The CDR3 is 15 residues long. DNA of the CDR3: TGTGCCAGCAGCCGTGGACAGGGGGACCCCTACGAGCAGTACTTC. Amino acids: CASSRGQGDPYEQYF.

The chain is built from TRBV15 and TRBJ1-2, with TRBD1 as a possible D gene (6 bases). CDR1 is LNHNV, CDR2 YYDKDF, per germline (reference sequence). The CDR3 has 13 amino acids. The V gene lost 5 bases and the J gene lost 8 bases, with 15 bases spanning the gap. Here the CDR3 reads CATSSRGGAGYTF. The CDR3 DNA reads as TGTGCCACCAGCTCCCGCGGGGGGGCGGGCTACACCTTC.

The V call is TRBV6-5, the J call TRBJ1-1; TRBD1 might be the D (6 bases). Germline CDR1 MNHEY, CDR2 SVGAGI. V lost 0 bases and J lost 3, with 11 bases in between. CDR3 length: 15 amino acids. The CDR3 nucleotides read TGTGCCAGCAGTTACTCGGCAGGGGTGTACACTGAAGCTTTCTTT. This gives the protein CASSYSAGVYTEAFF.

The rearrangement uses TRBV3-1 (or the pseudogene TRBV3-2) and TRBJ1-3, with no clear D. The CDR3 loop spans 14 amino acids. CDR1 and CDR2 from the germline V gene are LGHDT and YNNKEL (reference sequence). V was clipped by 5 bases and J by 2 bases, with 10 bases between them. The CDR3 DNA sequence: TGTGCCAGCAGCTCAACTCATACTGGAAACACCATATATTTT. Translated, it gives CASSSTHTGNTIYF.

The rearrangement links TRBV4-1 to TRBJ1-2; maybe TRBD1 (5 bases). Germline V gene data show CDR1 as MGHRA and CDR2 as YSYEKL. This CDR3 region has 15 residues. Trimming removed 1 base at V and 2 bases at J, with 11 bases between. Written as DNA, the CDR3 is TGCGCCAGCAGCCAAGCTCCGGACAAAAACTATGGCTACACCTTC. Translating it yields CASSQAPDKNYGYTF.

CDR3 loop: CSVLAPGQGYSNTDTQYF. The CDR3 nucleotides read TGCAGCGTTCTCGCCCCGGGACAGGGTTATTCTAACACAGATACGCAGTATTTT. The chain employs TRBV29-1 and TRBJ2-3, with TRBD1 matching 9 bases. Germline lookup yields CDR1 SQVTM and CDR2 ANQGSEA. V dropped 5 bases and J dropped 2; count of bases not matched to a gene: 17. The length of the CDR3 is 18 residues.

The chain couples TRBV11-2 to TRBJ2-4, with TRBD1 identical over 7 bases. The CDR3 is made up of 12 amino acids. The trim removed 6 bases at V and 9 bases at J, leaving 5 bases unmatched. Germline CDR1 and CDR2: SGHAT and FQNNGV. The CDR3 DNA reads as TGTGCCAGCAGGCCGACAGGGTCCATTCAGTACTTC. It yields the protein CASRPTGSIQYF. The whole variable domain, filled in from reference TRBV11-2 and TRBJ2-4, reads EAGVAQSPRYKIIEKRQSVAFWCNPISGHATLYWYQQILGQGPKLLIQFQNNGVVDDSQLPKDRFSAERLKGVDSTLKIQPAKLEDSAVYLCASRPTGSIQYFGAGTRLSVL.

The CDR3 loop reads CASSQMYSRMFSPLHF. DNA of the CDR3: TGTGCCAGCAGCCAAATGTATTCGCGTATGTTTTCACCCCTCCACTTT. V gene TRBV3-1 (or the pseudogene TRBV3-2) combines with J gene TRBJ1-6; the D is unclear. CDR1 and CDR2 (germline): LGHDT, YNNKEL (reference sequence). The CDR3 loop spans 16 amino acids. V lost 2 bases, J lost 9 bases, and 17 bases lay in between.

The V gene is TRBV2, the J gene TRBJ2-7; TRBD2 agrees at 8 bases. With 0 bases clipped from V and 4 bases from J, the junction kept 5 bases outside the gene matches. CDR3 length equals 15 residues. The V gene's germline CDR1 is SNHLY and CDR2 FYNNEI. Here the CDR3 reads CASSEASGGGYEQYF. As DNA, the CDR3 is TGTGCCAGCAGTGAAGCCTCCGGGGGGGGGTACGAGCAGTACTTC. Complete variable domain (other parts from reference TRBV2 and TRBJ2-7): EPEVTQTPSHQVTQMGQEVILRCVPISNHLYFYWYRQILGQKVEFLVSFYNNEISEKSEIFDDQFSVERPDGSNFTLKIRSTKLEDSAMYFCASSEASGGGYEQYFGPGTRLTVT.

Written as DNA, the CDR3 is TGTGCCAGTAGTCAGGGATTCACTGAAGCTTTCTTT. Its protein product is CASSQGFTEAFF. The chain has TRBV19 and TRBJ1-1; D is possibly TRBD1 (5 bases). The CDR3 loop spans 12 amino acids. The germline V gene has CDR1 LNHDA and CDR2 SQIVND (reference sequence). Trimming pared 5 bases from V and 4 bases from J, leaving 8 bases between.

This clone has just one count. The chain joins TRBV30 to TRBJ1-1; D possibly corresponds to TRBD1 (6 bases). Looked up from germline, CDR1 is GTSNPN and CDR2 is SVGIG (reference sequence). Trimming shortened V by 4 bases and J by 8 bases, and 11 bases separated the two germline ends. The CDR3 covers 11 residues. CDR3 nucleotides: TGTGCCTGGACCATCGGACAGGAAGCTTTCTTT. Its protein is CAWTIGQEAFF.

In DNA, the CDR3 is TGCGCCAGCAGCTCGGGACAGAGCCGTTATGGCTACACCTTC. Its translation is CASSSGQSRYGYTF. V gene TRBV5-1 combines with J gene TRBJ1-2, with 7 nucleotides matching TRBD1. Trimming at V came to 3 bases and at J to 5 bases, leaving 7 bases not matched to a gene. This CDR3 has 14 residues. Germline V CDR1 and CDR2: SGHRS, YFSETQ. The full variable domain, rest sourced from reference TRBV5-1 and TRBJ1-2, is KAGVTQTPRYLIKTRGQQVTLSCSPISGHRSVSWYQQTPGQGLQFLFEYFSETQRNKGNFPGRFSGRQFSNSRSEMNVSTLELGDSALYLCASSSGQSRYGYTFGSGTRLTVV.

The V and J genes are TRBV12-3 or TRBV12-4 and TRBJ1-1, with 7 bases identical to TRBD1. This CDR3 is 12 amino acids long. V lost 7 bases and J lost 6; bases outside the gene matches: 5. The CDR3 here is CASITGTAEAFF. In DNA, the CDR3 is TGTGCCAGCATCACCGGGACAGCTGAAGCTTTCTTT.